The next 15 T cell receptor beta chains were all read from a single sample in a study of graft-versus-host responses after intestinal transplantation. Clones were read by immunoSEQ multiplex PCR, and TCRdb kept only the in-frame ones, dropping some. The sample has roughly 36,000 clones; roughly 96% are singletons. Their antigen targets remain unknown. The sequenced sample was unstimulated CD8+ T cells sorted from spleen or lymph node cells, obtained before transplant. These receptors came from a human donor who was the organ donor for an intestinal transplant.

V and J are TRBV5-4 and TRBJ2-1; the D gene could be TRBD1 or TRBD2 (7 bases each). The CDR3 totals 18 residues. Germline values: CDR1 SGHNT, CDR2 YYREEE (reference sequence). Trimming left V 4 bases short and J 2 bases short, with 22 bases between. The CDR3 spells CASSLPGGALLTYNEQFF. The CDR3 DNA sequence: TGTGCCAGCAGCCTCCCAGGGGGGGCGCTACTAACCTACAATGAGCAGTTCTTC.

V and J are TRBV2 and TRBJ1-2; no clear D gene. Germline CDR1 reads SNHLY; CDR2 reads FYNNEI. This CDR3 spans 13 amino acids. The ends were cut back, 2 bases at V and 6 bases at J, with 10 bases in the middle. DNA for the CDR3: TGTGCCAGCAGTGAATCAGGCAGGAATGGCTACACCTTC. Amino acid sequence: CASSESGRNGYTF.

The V gene is TRBV7-6, the J gene TRBJ2-1; 8 bases are shared with TRBD2. Unmatched junction bases numbered 4, after V lost 5 bases and J lost 1 base. In germline, CDR1 is SGHVS, CDR2 FNYEAQ. CDR3 length: 15 amino acids. In DNA, the CDR3 is TGTGCCAGCAGCCGGGGGGGAGGTTCCTACAATGAGCAGTTCTTC. It codes for CASSRGGGSYNEQFF.

The chain joins TRBV25-1 to TRBJ2-7, with a tentative D call TRBD2 (7 bases). The V end lost 3 bases, the J end lost 2 bases, and 8 bases lay between the germline ends. Germline values: CDR1 MGHDK, CDR2 SYGVNS. The CDR3 runs 13 residues. The CDR3 here is CASSEGGPYEQYF. The CDR3 DNA sequence: TGTGCCAGCAGTGAGGGGGGGCCCTACGAGCAGTACTTC.

The CDR3: CASSSPLAARYEQYF. CDR3 sequence (DNA): TGTGCCAGCAGCTCCCCACTAGCGGCACGCTACGAGCAGTACTTC. The gene calls are TRBV28 and TRBJ2-7; 8 bases are shared with TRBD2. There are 15 residues in the CDR3. CDR1 is MDHEN and CDR2 is SYDVKM in the germline V gene. Trimming at V came to 6 bases and at J to 3 bases, leaving 10 bases not matched to a gene.

The chain carries TRBV4-1 and TRBJ2-5; D assignment may be TRBD1 or TRBD2 (6 bases each). CDR1 MGHRA and CDR2 YSYEKL come from the germline V gene. V lost 0 bases and J lost 1, with 12 bases in between. The CDR3 is made up of 16 amino acids. The chain's CDR3 is CASSQDTGAIQETQYF. CDR3 DNA sequence: TGCGCCAGCAGCCAAGATACGGGGGCGATCCAAGAGACCCAGTACTTC.

This clone showed up just once. The chain recombines TRBV6-5 with TRBJ2-7; maybe TRBD1 (6 bases). The V gene lost 6 bases and the J gene lost 0 bases, with 15 bases spanning the gap. This CDR3 is built from 15 residues. Per the germline V gene, CDR1 is MNHEY and CDR2 is SVGAGI. CDR3 region: CASRSPTGSSYEQYF. DNA for the CDR3: TGTGCCAGCAGAAGCCCGACAGGAAGCTCCTACGAGCAGTACTTC.

This rearrangement joins TRBV28 to TRBJ1-6; D call uncertain. The CDR3 is 17 amino acids. V gave up 5 bases and J gave up 5 bases, with 19 bases separating them. Per germline, CDR1 MDHEN and CDR2 SYDVKM. The CDR3 sequence: CASSPVPPGYNNSPLHF. CDR3 DNA sequence: TGTGCCAGCAGTCCCGTTCCCCCGGGATATAATAATTCACCCCTCCACTTT. Variable domain in full (rest from reference TRBV28 and TRBJ1-6): DVKVTQSSRYLVKRTGEKVFLECVQDMDHENMFWYRQDPGLGLRLIYFSYDVKMKEKGDIPEGYSVSREKKERFSLILESASTNQTSMYLCASSPVPPGYNNSPLHFGNGTRLTVT.

DNA of the CDR3: TGTGCCAGCAGCTTAGAAAGACAGGGGGGGAGATCAACTGAAGCTTTCTTT. It yields the protein CASSLERQGGRSTEAFF. V usage is TRBV11-3 and J usage is TRBJ1-1; 9 bases are a match to TRBD1. Germline V CDR1 and CDR2: SGHNT, YENEEA. V lost 0 bases and J lost 5; bases outside the gene matches: 10. This CDR3 is built from 17 residues.

This rearrangement joins TRBV5-1 to TRBJ1-1; weak D call: TRBD1 (5 bases). Germline V CDR1 and CDR2: SGHRS, YFSETQ. V lost 3 bases to trimming and J lost 8 bases, with 8 bases between them. CDR3 size: 11 residues. CDR3 sequence reads: CASSSGQEAFF. In DNA, the CDR3 is TGCGCCAGCAGCTCGGGGCAGGAAGCTTTCTTT.

Points on this clone: The same CDR3 also results from other DNA sequences found in this sample. The chain has TRBV5-6 and TRBJ1-5, with D unresolved. Germline V CDR1 and CDR2: SGHDT, YYEEEE. V was clipped by 7 bases and J by 7 bases, with 12 bases between them. This CDR3 has 12 residues. The CDR3 bases are TGTGCCAGCCCACGGGCTAAGCAGCCCCAGCATTTT. It encodes CASPRAKQPQHF. The full variable domain, in which reference TRBV5-6 and TRBJ1-5 provide the parts outside the CDR3, is DAGVTQSPTHLIKTRGQQVTLRCSPKSGHDTVSWYQQALGQGPQFIFQYYEEEERQRGNFPDRFSGHQFPNYSSELNVNALLLGDSALYLCASPRAKQPQHFGDGTRLSIL.

V gene TRBV6-1 combines with J gene TRBJ1-2, with D possibly matching TRBD1 (6 bases). This CDR3 spans 11 amino acids. The germline CDR1 and CDR2 sequences are MNHNS and SASEGT. V was pared by 6 bases and J by 7 bases, with 9 bases between. The CDR3 sequence: CASRNRAGYTF. CDR3 nucleotides: TGTGCCAGCAGAAACAGGGCTGGCTACACCTTC.

This rearrangement joins TRBV4-1 to TRBJ2-1; the D is unclear. There are 11 residues in the CDR3. The germline V gene has CDR1 MGHRA and CDR2 YSYEKL. V dropped 1 base and J dropped 13 bases, with 8 bases sitting between them. The CDR3 spells CASSQAAFQFF. DNA of the CDR3: TGCGCCAGCAGCCAAGCGGCATTTCAGTTCTTC.

This clone was detected only once. V is TRBV11-3 and J is TRBJ2-7; D may be TRBD2 (5 bases). The germline V gene has CDR1 SGHNT and CDR2 YENEEA. The germline V and J ends were trimmed by 1 base and 7 bases, with 8 bases remaining between them. CDR3 size: 12 residues. The CDR3 nucleotides read TGTGCCAGCAGCTTAGGCGGCGGGGAGCAGTACTTC. Translating gives CASSLGGGEQYF.

The rearrangement joins TRBV4-1 to TRBJ1-2, with TRBD1 identical over 8 bases. J lost 2 bases, V lost 2 bases, and 4 bases had no gene match. The CDR3 is 15 residues long. The germline gives CDR1 MGHRA, CDR2 YSYEKL. The CDR3 DNA follows: TGCGCCAGCAGCCAAACAGGGGGGTTCAACTATGGCTACACCTTC. It is translated as CASSQTGGFNYGYTF.